This is a list of T cell receptor beta chains from one sample in a study of blood T cell repertoires in COVID-19. Profiling relied on immunoSEQ multiplex PCR, and the TCRdb table lists in-frame clones only, not all of them. Of about 300,000 clones listed, 87% are singletons. Sequencing was done on a sample of PBMCs or T cells enriched from blood (not recorded which). These receptors were collected from a woman aged 25 to 45 who had recovered from COVID-19. Both conserved end residues are part of each CDR3. A D gene is named only where the DNA matches it firmly. Only some rows state a clone size, as once, few, many or a class for expanded clones.

V gene: TRBV5-8; D gene: -; clone size: -; J gene: TRBJ1-2; CDR3 DNA: TGTGCCAGCATGCCCGCAGGAACTAGAACTCTCTTC; CDR3 protein: CASMPAGTRTLF
V gene: TRBV19; D gene: -; clone size: few; J gene: TRBJ1-1; CDR3 DNA: TGTGCCAGTAGTACGAAGCGGCGGAACACTGAAGCTTTCTTT; CDR3 protein: CASSTKRRNTEAFF
V gene: TRBV5-1; D gene: -; clone size: once; J gene: TRBJ2-3; CDR3 DNA: TGCGCCAGCAGCGCGGAAGGGGGGACAGCTAGCACAGATACGCAGTATTTT; CDR3 protein: CASSAEGGTASTDTQYF
V gene: TRBV6-1; D gene: TRBD1; clone size: -; J gene: TRBJ2-7; CDR3 DNA: TGTGCCAGCAGCGAAGTTGGGACAGGGGCGCCCAAACTCTTCGAGCAGTACTTC; CDR3 protein: CASSEVGTGAPKLFEQYF
V gene: TRBV19; D gene: TRBD1; clone size: -; J gene: TRBJ1-6; CDR3 DNA: TGTGCCAGTAGTAGAAGAGGGACAGGCCTTGAGAATAATTCACCCCTCCACTTT; CDR3 protein: CASSRRGTGLENNSPLHF
V gene: TRBV7-2; D gene: -; clone size: -; J gene: TRBJ1-5; CDR3 DNA: TGTGCCAGCAGCTTACGGGTGGGTCAGCCCCAGCATTTT; CDR3 protein: CASSLRVGQPQHF
V gene: TRBV6-2/TRBV6-3; D gene: TRBD1; clone size: -; J gene: TRBJ1-2; CDR3 DNA: TGTGCCAGCAGTTACACGACAGGGGGCGCAGACTATGGCTACACCTTC; CDR3 protein: CASSYTTGGADYGYTF
V gene: TRBV3-1/TRBV3-2; D gene: TRBD1; clone size: -; J gene: TRBJ1-2; CDR3 DNA: TGTGCCAGCAGCCAAGTCCTAGGACAGGGGGGGAACTATGGCTACACCTTC; CDR3 protein: CASSQVLGQGGNYGYTF
V gene: TRBV6-2/TRBV6-3; D gene: TRBD2; clone size: -; J gene: TRBJ2-7; CDR3 DNA: TGTGCCAGCAGTCGTACTAGCGGGGGGGCCTACGAGCAGTACTTC; CDR3 protein: CASSRTSGGAYEQYF
V gene: TRBV10-3; D gene: TRBD2; clone size: -; J gene: TRBJ2-3; CDR3 DNA: TGTGCCATCAGTGACCCGGGACTAGCGGACCCGACAGATACGCAGTATTTT; CDR3 protein: CAISDPGLADPTDTQYF
V gene: TRBV5-6; D gene: -; clone size: -; J gene: TRBJ1-2; CDR3 DNA: TGTGCCAGCAGCTTGGCCTTTGAACAGAACTATGGCTACACCTTC; CDR3 protein: CASSLAFEQNYGYTF
V gene: TRBV3-1/TRBV3-2; D gene: TRBD1; clone size: few; J gene: TRBJ2-7; CDR3 DNA: TGTGCCAGCAGCCAAGAGCGGACAGGCCCCTACGAGCAGTACTTC; CDR3 protein: CASSQERTGPYEQYF
V gene: TRBV19; D gene: -; clone size: -; J gene: TRBJ1-6; CDR3 DNA: TGTGCCAGTAGGCAGACCTATAATTCACCCCTCCACTTT; CDR3 protein: CASRQTYNSPLHF
V gene: TRBV28; D gene: -; clone size: -; J gene: TRBJ1-5; CDR3 DNA: TGTGCCAGCAGGACCGCAGGGGTTGGCAATCAGCCCCAGCATTTT; CDR3 protein: CASRTAGVGNQPQHF
V gene: TRBV18; D gene: -; clone size: -; J gene: TRBJ1-1; CDR3 DNA: TGTGCCAGCTCACGAAACAGAGAGAACACTGAAGCTTTCTTT; CDR3 protein: CASSRNRENTEAFF
V gene: TRBV4-2; D gene: TRBD1; clone size: -; J gene: TRBJ1-4; CDR3 DNA: TGTGCCAGCAGCCGAGGGACAGGAACTAATGAAAAACTGTTTTTT; CDR3 protein: CASSRGTGTNEKLFF
V gene: TRBV28; D gene: -; clone size: -; J gene: TRBJ2-3; CDR3 DNA: TGTGCCAGCAGTTTCGGGCAGGGGAGTACAGATACGCAGTATTTT; CDR3 protein: CASSFGQGSTDTQYF
V gene: TRBV6-5; D gene: TRBD2; clone size: -; J gene: TRBJ2-1; CDR3 DNA: TGTGCCAGCCCCAAGCGGGGGGCCTCCTACAATGAGCAGTTCTTC; CDR3 protein: CASPKRGASYNEQFF
V gene: TRBV2; D gene: -; clone size: -; J gene: TRBJ1-1; CDR3 DNA: TGTGCCAGCAGTGTTTCAACTATTGAAGCTTTCTTT; CDR3 protein: CASSVSTIEAFF
V gene: TRBV6-4; D gene: TRBD1; clone size: few; J gene: TRBJ2-2; CDR3 DNA: TGTGCCAGCAGTGTGGGACAGGCTAACACCGGGGAGCTGTTTTTT; CDR3 protein: CASSVGQANTGELFF
V gene: TRBV13; D gene: -; clone size: -; J gene: TRBJ1-2; CDR3 DNA: TGTGCCAGCAGCTTGGGGCGGAATAACTATGGCTACACCTTC; CDR3 protein: CASSLGRNNYGYTF
V gene: TRBV5-8; D gene: TRBD2; clone size: -; J gene: TRBJ2-7; CDR3 DNA: TGTGCCAGCAGAGCCCGCGGCCATCGGGGGGGTTCCTACGAGCAGTACTTC; CDR3 protein: CASRARGHRGGSYEQYF
V gene: TRBV6-2/TRBV6-3; D gene: -; clone size: once; J gene: TRBJ1-1; CDR3 DNA: TGTGCCAGCAGTAAACAGGGCCGCACTGAAGCTTTCTTT; CDR3 protein: CASSKQGRTEAFF
V gene: TRBV13; D gene: TRBD1; clone size: once; J gene: TRBJ1-2; CDR3 DNA: TGTGCCAGCAGCCTCCCACAGGGGAAGGATGGCTACACCTTC; CDR3 protein: CASSLPQGKDGYTF
V gene: TRBV7-9; D gene: -; clone size: -; J gene: TRBJ1-3; CDR3 DNA: TGTGCCAGCAGCTTAGCCGGGCAGGGCGGAAACACCATATATTTT; CDR3 protein: CASSLAGQGGNTIYF